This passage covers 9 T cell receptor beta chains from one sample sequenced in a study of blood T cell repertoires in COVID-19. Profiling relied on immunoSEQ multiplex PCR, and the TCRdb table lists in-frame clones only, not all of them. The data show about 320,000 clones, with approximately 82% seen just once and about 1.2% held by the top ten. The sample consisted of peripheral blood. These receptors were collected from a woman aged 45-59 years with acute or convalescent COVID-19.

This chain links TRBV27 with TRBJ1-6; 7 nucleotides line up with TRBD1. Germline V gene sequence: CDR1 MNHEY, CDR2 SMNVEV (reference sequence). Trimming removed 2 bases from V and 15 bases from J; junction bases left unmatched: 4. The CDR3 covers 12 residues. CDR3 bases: TGTGCCAGCAGTTTAAATTCAGGGGGCCTCCACTTT. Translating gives CASSLNSGGLHF.

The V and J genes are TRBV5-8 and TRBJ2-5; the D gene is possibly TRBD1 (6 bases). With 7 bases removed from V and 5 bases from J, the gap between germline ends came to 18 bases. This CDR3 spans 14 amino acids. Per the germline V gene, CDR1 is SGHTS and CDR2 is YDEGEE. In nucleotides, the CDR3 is TGTGCCAGCTTCTCTGGGGGCGGTTGGGAGACCCAGTACTTC. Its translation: CASFSGGGWETQYF.

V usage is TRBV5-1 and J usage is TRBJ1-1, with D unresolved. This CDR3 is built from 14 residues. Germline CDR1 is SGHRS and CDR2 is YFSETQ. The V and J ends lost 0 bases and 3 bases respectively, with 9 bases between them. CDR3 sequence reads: CASSLARGDTEAFF. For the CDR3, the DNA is TGCGCCAGCAGCTTGGCCCGAGGAGACACTGAAGCTTTCTTT.

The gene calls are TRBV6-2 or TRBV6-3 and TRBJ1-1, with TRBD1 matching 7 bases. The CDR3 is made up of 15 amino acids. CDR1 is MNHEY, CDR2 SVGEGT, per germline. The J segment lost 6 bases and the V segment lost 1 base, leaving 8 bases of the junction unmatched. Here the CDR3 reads CASSYFYETGPEAFF. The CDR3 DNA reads TGTGCCAGCAGTTACTTTTACGAGACAGGGCCTGAAGCTTTCTTT.

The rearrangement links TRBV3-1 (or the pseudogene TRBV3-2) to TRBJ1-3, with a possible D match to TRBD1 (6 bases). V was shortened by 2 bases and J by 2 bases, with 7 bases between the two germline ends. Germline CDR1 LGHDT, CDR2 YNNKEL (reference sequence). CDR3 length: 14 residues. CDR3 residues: CASSQTGTGNTIYF. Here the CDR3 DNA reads TGTGCCAGCAGCCAAACAGGGACTGGAAACACCATATATTTT.

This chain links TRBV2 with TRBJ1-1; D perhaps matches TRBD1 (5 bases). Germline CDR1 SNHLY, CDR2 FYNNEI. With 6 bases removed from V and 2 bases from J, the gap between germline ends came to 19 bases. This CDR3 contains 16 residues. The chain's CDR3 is CASSRPRTGENTEAFF. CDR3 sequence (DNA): TGTGCCAGCAGCCGACCCCGTACGGGGGAAAACACTGAAGCTTTCTTT.

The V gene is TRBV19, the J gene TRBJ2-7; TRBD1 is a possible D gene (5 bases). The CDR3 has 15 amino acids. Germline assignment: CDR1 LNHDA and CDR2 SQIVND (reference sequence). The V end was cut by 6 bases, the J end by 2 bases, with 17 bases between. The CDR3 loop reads CASRPQQGPAYEQYF. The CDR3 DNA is TGTGCCAGTAGACCCCAGCAGGGCCCAGCCTACGAGCAGTACTTC. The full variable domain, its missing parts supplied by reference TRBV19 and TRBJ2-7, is DGGITQSPKYLFRKEGQNVTLSCEQNLNHDAMYWYRQDPGQGLRLIYYSQIVNDFQKGDIAEGYSVSREKKESFPLTVTSAQKNPTAFYLCASRPQQGPAYEQYFGPGTRLTVT.

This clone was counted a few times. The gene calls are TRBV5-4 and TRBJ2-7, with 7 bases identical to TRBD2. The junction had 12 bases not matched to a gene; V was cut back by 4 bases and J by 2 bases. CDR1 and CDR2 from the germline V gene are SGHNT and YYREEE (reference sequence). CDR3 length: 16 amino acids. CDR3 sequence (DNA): TGTGCCAGCAGCAGGCCCTTTAGCGGGCGACCCTACGAGCAGTACTTC. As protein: CASSRPFSGRPYEQYF. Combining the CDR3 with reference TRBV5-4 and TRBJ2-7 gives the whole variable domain ETGVTQSPTHLIKTRGQQVTLRCSSQSGHNTVSWYQQALGQGPQFIFQYYREEENGRGNFPPRFSGLQFPNYSSELNVNALELDDSALYLCASSRPFSGRPYEQYFGPGTRLTVT.

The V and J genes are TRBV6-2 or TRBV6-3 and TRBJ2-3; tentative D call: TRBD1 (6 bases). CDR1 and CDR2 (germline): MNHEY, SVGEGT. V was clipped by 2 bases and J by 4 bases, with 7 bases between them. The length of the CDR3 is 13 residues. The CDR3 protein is CASSYTGSDTQYF. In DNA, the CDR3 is TGTGCCAGCAGTTACACAGGGTCAGATACGCAGTATTTT.